This entry lists 25 T cell receptor beta chains sequenced from one sample in a study of shared clonotypes between healthy human individuals (dated by TCRdb to the early 2020s). CD8 naive samples consisted of CD45RO-negative cells that were positively selected for CCR7, yielding a CD45RA+CCR7+ population without TemRA cells. Receptor libraries were prepared by the immunoSEQ multiplex PCR assay. Entries here come from immuneACCESS through TCRdb and include only in-frame sequences with V and J called. Some clones fail to appear in such tables; in the studies checked, an unresolved V gene covers under half of the shortfall, and the cause of the remainder is unknown. The sample table records 760,000 or so clones; about 97% of these occur just once. The ten biggest clones cover over 0.2% of the sample. Sequenced material: naive CD8+ T cells sorted from blood. This specimen's cell subset or site label, per the study, means: CD45RA+CCR7+. These receptors originate from a man aged 25-45 years in good health.

This chain joins TRBV27 and TRBJ2-7, with D tentatively TRBD1 (6 bases). V dropped 5 bases and J dropped 3 bases, with 8 bases sitting between them. The germline CDR1 and CDR2 sequences are MNHEY and SMNVEV (reference sequence). This CDR3 spans 12 amino acids. CDR3 bases: TGTGCCAGCAGTGGACAGAACTACGAGCAGTACTTC. Translation gives CASSGQNYEQYF.

This chain uses TRBV7-8 with TRBJ1-3; 8 positions agree with TRBD1. The CDR3 sequence is 16 residues long. Trimming removed 1 base from V and 2 bases from J; junction bases left unmatched: 4. Germline assignment: CDR1 SGHVS and CDR2 FQNEAQ. Here the CDR3 DNA reads TGTGCCAGCAGCTTAGGCAGGGGGCCGACTGGAAACACCATATATTTT. It is translated as CASSLGRGPTGNTIYF.

The table lists this clone with a count of one. Other DNA sequences in this sample translate to the same CDR3. This chain links TRBV7-9 with TRBJ2-3; 8 nucleotides line up with TRBD2. J was trimmed by 1 base and V by 0 bases; bases with no gene match: 0. Germline V lookup: CDR1 SEHNR, CDR2 FQNEAQ (reference sequence). The length of the CDR3 is 15 residues. The CDR3 sequence is CASSLASGGTDTQYF. The CDR3 DNA sequence: TGTGCCAGCAGCTTAGCTAGCGGGGGCACAGATACGCAGTATTTT.

The chain joins TRBV11-2 to TRBJ2-3; 7 bases line up with TRBD1. Trimming took 1 base from V and 5 from J; bases not matched to a gene: 9. Germline CDR1 reads SGHAT; CDR2 reads FQNNGV. CDR3 length: 16 residues. CDR3: CASSLGRTGAKDTQYF. The CDR3 DNA follows: TGTGCCAGCAGCTTAGGTCGGACAGGAGCCAAAGATACGCAGTATTTT.

The V call is TRBV18, the J call TRBJ2-3; the match to TRBD2 covers 12 bases. Trimming removed 5 bases from V and 5 bases from J; junction bases left unmatched: 5. CDR1 KGHSH and CDR2 LQKENI come from the germline V gene. This CDR3 has 15 residues. The CDR3 DNA follows: TGTGCCAGCTCAAGAAGGACTAGCGGGGAAGATACGCAGTATTTT. This codes for CASSRRTSGEDTQYF.

CDR3: CASSSRPTPIDYEQYF. The CDR3 DNA is TGTGCCAGCAGCTCCCGACCGACACCTATTGATTACGAGCAGTACTTC. V and J are TRBV7-9 and TRBJ2-7; D call uncertain. The ends were cut back, 4 bases at V and 4 bases at J, with 20 bases in the middle. The CDR3 has 16 residues. Germline V gives CDR1 SEHNR, CDR2 FQNEAQ (reference sequence).

CDR3 sequence (DNA): TGTGCCAGCAGTTACCACACTAGCGGGAGAATGGATACGCAGTATTTT. Encoded protein: CASSYHTSGRMDTQYF. The chain uses TRBV6-5 and TRBJ2-3, with TRBD2 identical over 11 bases. Germline values: CDR1 MNHEY, CDR2 SVGAGI. J lost 6 bases, V lost 2 bases, and 7 bases had no gene match. CDR3 length: 16 residues.

V usage is TRBV10-1 and J usage is TRBJ2-3, with D unclear. Germline CDR1 is WNHNN and CDR2 is SYGVQD (reference sequence). The CDR3 has 15 residues. V was clipped by 0 bases and J by 0 bases, with 7 bases between them. CDR3 in DNA: TGCGCCAGCAGTGAGTCAGGAACTAGCACAGATACGCAGTATTTT. This encodes CASSESGTSTDTQYF.

This chain joins TRBV10-2 and TRBJ2-5, with 11 bases fitting TRBD2. CDR3 length: 14 residues. CDR1 is WSHSY and CDR2 is SAAADI in the germline V gene. Losses at the gene ends were 10 bases for V and 3 bases for J; bases not matched to a gene: 7. The DNA for the CDR3 is TGCGCCACCATTCCGGGACTAGCGGAAGAGACCCAGTACTTC. It is translated as CATIPGLAEETQYF.

This clone was observed once. V is TRBV6-1 and J is TRBJ2-1; D gene unclear. Per germline, CDR1 MNHNS and CDR2 SASEGT. The CDR3 is 11 amino acids. V was trimmed by 3 bases and J by 10 bases, leaving 7 bases between them. CDR3 sequence: CASSDLGEQFF. The CDR3 DNA sequence: TGTGCCAGCAGTGATTTAGGGGAGCAGTTCTTC.

The chain joins TRBV13 to TRBJ2-1, with 10 nucleotides matching TRBD2. The CDR3 is 15 residues long. Germline CDR1 and CDR2: PRHDT and FYEKMQ (reference sequence). The J segment lost 9 bases and the V segment lost 1 base, leaving 6 bases of the junction unmatched. The CDR3: CASSLALAGLGEQFF. The CDR3 DNA reads TGTGCCAGCAGCTTAGCACTAGCGGGATTAGGTGAGCAGTTCTTC.

The chain joins TRBV7-9 to TRBJ2-7; no clear D gene. The V end lost 1 base, the J end lost 3 bases, and 7 bases lay between the germline ends. The CDR3 has 13 amino acids. Germline V gene lookup returns CDR1 SEHNR and CDR2 FQNEAQ (reference sequence). As DNA, the CDR3 is TGTGCCAGCAGCTTAGACGCCATCTACGAGCAGTACTTC. Translating gives CASSLDAIYEQYF.

This clone was counted a few times. The chain uses TRBV4-1 and TRBJ2-7; D remains unclear. The CDR3 spans 15 residues. The V end lost 2 bases, the J end lost 4 bases, and 15 bases lay between the germline ends. Germline V gene lookup returns CDR1 MGHRA and CDR2 YSYEKL. As DNA, the CDR3 is TGCGCCAGCAGCCAATCCCCAGGCGTAGGTTACGAGCAGTACTTC. Translation: CASSQSPGVGYEQYF.

The chain links TRBV6-5 to TRBJ2-2, with TRBD1 as a possible D gene (6 bases). The V end lost 6 bases, the J end lost 5 bases, and 10 bases lay between the germline ends. The CDR3 sequence is 13 residues long. Germline-derived CDR1 and CDR2 are MNHEY and SVGAGI. The CDR3 sequence: CASSHRVTGELFF. CDR3 bases: TGTGCCAGCAGCCACAGGGTTACCGGGGAGCTGTTTTTT.

The chain has TRBV6-5 and TRBJ2-7; TRBD1 aligns across 9 bases. The CDR3 loop spans 15 amino acids. J was trimmed by 2 bases and V by 6 bases; bases with no gene match: 8. Germline values: CDR1 MNHEY, CDR2 SVGAGI. The CDR3 region has the DNA TGTGCCAGCAGCCTCCTGAGACAGGGGGCCTACGAGCAGTACTTC. It specifies CASSLLRQGAYEQYF.

The chain uses TRBV21-1 and TRBJ1-3. TRBV21-1 is described as a pseudogene. The CDR3 has 15 residues. The CDR3 loop reads CASSKGGARGNTIYF. CDR3 DNA: TGTGCCAGCAGCAAAGGGGGGGCGCGAGGAAACACCATATATTTT.

The rearrangement joins TRBV5-1 to TRBJ2-2; D gene ambiguous. V was pared by 4 bases and J by 0 bases, with 10 bases between. The CDR3 sequence is 15 residues long. The germline CDR1 and CDR2 sequences are SGHRS and YFSETQ. The CDR3 is CASSRRLANTGELFF. The CDR3 coding sequence is TGCGCCAGCAGCCGACGTTTGGCGAACACCGGGGAGCTGTTTTTT.

The chain uses TRBV7-9 and TRBJ2-5; possibly TRBD1 for D (5 bases). V was cut by 1 base and J by 7 bases, with 10 bases left in between. Per the germline V gene, CDR1 is SEHNR and CDR2 is FQNEAQ (reference sequence). The CDR3 loop spans 13 amino acids. In nucleotides, the CDR3 is TGTGCCAGCAGCTTAGGGGGCATTGGGACCCAGTACTTC. Its protein is CASSLGGIGTQYF.

The chain uses TRBV29-1 and TRBJ2-7, with 10 nucleotides matching TRBD2. The V and J ends lost 3 bases and 7 bases, in that order; junction bases with no gene match: 6. This CDR3 is built from 13 residues. Germline CDR1 reads SQVTM; CDR2 reads ANQGSEA. CDR3: CSVDIAGGWEQYF. The CDR3 nucleotides read TGCAGCGTTGATATAGCGGGAGGATGGGAGCAGTACTTC.

This rearrangement joins TRBV2 to TRBJ1-1; unclear D gene. V lost 6 bases, J lost 7 bases, and 21 bases lay in between. CDR1 is SNHLY and CDR2 is FYNNEI in the germline V gene. This CDR3 has 15 amino acids. CDR3 region: CASRGFTDLAGEAFF. The CDR3 coding sequence is TGTGCCAGCAGGGGGTTCACAGACCTCGCGGGTGAAGCTTTCTTT. Full variable domain (missing parts from reference TRBV2 and TRBJ1-1): EPEVTQTPSHQVTQMGQEVILRCVPISNHLYFYWYRQILGQKVEFLVSFYNNEISEKSEIFDDQFSVERPDGSNFTLKIRSTKLEDSAMYFCASRGFTDLAGEAFFGQGTRLTVV.

V usage is TRBV7-2 and J usage is TRBJ2-7; 9 positions match TRBD2. Germline values: CDR1 SGHTA, CDR2 FQGNSA. CDR3 size: 14 residues. After removal of 6 bases from V and 6 bases from J, the junction contained 9 bases not matched to a gene. The CDR3 nucleotides read TGTGCCAGCAGACTAGCGGGCGATAGGGGCGAGCAGTACTTC. As protein: CASRLAGDRGEQYF.

The chain combines TRBV5-5 with TRBJ2-1; 10 bases are shared with TRBD2. Germline V CDR1 and CDR2: SGHKS, YYEKEE (reference sequence). CDR3 length: 16 amino acids. Trimming took 1 base from V and 4 from J; bases not matched to a gene: 5. The CDR3 DNA reads TGTGCCAGCAGCTTGTATCCAGCGGGGGGGTACAATGAGCAGTTCTTC. Its protein is CASSLYPAGGYNEQFF.

This chain uses TRBV19 with TRBJ1-1; D may be TRBD1 (5 bases). This CDR3 has 17 amino acids. Germline assignment: CDR1 LNHDA and CDR2 SQIVND (reference sequence). V gave up 7 bases and J gave up 1 base, with 22 bases separating them. DNA for the CDR3: TGTGCCAGTACCGATCCCTACGCAGGGACGTGGAACACTGAAGCTTTCTTT. Protein: CASTDPYAGTWNTEAFF.

Remarks on this clone: Different DNA sequences within this sample yield the same CDR3. The chain combines TRBV7-9 with TRBJ2-7; D may match TRBD1 or TRBD2 (5 bases each). Germline CDR1 reads SEHNR; CDR2 reads FQNEAQ (reference sequence). With 3 bases removed from V and 2 bases from J, the gap between germline ends came to 11 bases. The CDR3 contains 14 residues. The CDR3 loop is CASSLTGAPYEQYF. The CDR3 coding sequence is TGTGCCAGCAGCTTGACCGGGGCCCCCTACGAGCAGTACTTC.

The gene calls are TRBV27 and TRBJ1-2; TRBD1 agrees at 7 bases. Germline V gives CDR1 MNHEY, CDR2 SMNVEV (reference sequence). The CDR3 has 13 amino acids. Unmatched junction bases numbered 5, after V lost 5 bases and J lost 5 bases. CDR3 coding DNA: TGTGCCAGCAGTGCAGGGGGTTGGTATGGCTACACCTTC. Protein sequence: CASSAGGWYGYTF.